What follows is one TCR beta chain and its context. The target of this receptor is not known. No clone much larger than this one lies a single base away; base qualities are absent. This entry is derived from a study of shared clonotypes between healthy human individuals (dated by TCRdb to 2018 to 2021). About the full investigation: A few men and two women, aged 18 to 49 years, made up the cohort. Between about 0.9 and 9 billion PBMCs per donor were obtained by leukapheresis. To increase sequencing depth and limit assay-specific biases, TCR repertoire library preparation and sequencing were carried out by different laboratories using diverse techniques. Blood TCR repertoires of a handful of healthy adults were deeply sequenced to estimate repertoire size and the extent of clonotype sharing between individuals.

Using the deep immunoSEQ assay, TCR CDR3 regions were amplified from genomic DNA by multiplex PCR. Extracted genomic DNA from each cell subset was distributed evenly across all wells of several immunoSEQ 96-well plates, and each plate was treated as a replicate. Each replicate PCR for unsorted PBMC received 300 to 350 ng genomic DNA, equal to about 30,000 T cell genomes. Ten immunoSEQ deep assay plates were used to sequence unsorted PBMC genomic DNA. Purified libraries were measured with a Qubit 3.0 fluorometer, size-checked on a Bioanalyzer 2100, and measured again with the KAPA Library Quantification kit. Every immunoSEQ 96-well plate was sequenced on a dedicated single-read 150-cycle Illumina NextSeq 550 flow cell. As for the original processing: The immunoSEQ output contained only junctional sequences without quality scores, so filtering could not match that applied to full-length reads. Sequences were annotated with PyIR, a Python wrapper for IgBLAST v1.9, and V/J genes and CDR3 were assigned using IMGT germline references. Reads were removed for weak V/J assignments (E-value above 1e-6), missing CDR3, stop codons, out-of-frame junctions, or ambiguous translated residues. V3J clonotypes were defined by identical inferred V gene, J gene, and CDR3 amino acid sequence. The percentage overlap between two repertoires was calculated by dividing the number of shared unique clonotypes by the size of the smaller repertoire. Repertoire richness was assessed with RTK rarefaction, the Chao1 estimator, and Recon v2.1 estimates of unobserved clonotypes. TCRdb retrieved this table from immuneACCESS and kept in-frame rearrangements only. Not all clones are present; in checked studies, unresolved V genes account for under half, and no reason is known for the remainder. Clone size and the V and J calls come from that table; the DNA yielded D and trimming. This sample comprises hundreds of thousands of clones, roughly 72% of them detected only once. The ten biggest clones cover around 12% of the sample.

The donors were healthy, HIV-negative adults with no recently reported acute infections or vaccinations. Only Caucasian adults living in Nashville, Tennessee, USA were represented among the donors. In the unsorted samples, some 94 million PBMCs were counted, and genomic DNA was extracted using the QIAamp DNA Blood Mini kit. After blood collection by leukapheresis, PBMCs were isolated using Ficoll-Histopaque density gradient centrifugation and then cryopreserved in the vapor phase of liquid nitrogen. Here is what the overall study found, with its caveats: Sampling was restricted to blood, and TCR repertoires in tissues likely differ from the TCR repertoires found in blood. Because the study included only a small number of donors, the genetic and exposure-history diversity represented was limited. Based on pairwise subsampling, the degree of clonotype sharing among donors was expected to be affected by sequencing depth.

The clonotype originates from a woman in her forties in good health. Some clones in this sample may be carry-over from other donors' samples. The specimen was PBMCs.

The base sequence is TGTGCCAGCAGTCGAGGCACAGATACGCAGTATTTT. Translated, it reads CASSRGTDTQYF. Rearrangement joined TRBV6-5 to TRBJ2-3, with the D gene too uncertain to name. Cut back by 5 bases and 1 base, the V and J ends lie 4 bases apart. The CDR3 runs 12 residues from the cysteine to the phenylalanine. Kept here is only the CDR3 DNA, which spans 36 bases and is read in frame from base 1. As encoded in the germline V gene, CDR1 is MNHEY while CDR2 is SVGAGI.